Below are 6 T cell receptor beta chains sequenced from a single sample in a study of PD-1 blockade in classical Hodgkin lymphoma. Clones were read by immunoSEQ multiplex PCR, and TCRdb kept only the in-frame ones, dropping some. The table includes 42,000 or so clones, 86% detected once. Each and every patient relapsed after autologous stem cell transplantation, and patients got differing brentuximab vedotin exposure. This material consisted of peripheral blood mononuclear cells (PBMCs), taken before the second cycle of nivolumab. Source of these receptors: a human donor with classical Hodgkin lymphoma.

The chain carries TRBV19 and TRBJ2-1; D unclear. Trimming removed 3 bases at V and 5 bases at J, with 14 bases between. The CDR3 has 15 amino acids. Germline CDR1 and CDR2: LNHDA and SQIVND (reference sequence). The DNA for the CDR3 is TGTGCCAGTAGTATCGGGCAAACCCAAGACAATGAGCAGTTCTTC. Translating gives CASSIGQTQDNEQFF.

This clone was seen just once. The CDR3 DNA is TGTGCCATCAGCGCTGCTAGCGGGGGGCATAGAGATACGCAGTATTTT. The encoded protein is CAISAASGGHRDTQYF. The V and J genes are TRBV10-3 and TRBJ2-3; 11 bases line up with TRBD2. The CDR3 runs to 16 residues. V gave up 6 bases and J gave up 5 bases; unmatched junction bases: 10. Germline V lookup: CDR1 ENHRY, CDR2 SYGVKD.

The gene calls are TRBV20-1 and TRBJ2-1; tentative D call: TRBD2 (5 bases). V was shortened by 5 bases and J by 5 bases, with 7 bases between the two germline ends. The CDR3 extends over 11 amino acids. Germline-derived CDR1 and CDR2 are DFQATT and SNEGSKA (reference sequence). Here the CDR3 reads CSAGLHNEQFF. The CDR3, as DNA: TGCAGTGCTGGACTTCACAATGAGCAGTTCTTC.

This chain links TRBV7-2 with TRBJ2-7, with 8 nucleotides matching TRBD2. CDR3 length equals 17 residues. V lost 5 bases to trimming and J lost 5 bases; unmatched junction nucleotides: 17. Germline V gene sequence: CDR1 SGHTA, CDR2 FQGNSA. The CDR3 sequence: CASSRERVGLGVHEQYF. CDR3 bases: TGTGCCAGCAGCAGGGAGAGGGTGGGACTAGGCGTCCACGAGCAGTACTTC.

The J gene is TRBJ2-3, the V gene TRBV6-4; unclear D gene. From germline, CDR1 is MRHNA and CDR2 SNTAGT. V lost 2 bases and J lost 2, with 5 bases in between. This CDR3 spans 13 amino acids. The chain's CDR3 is CASSDGVTDTQYF. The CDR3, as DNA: TGTGCCAGCAGTGACGGGGTCACAGATACGCAGTATTTT.

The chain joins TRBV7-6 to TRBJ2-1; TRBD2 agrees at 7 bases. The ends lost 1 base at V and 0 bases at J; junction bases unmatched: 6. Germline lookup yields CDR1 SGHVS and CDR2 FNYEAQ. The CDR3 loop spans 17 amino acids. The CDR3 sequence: CASSLEPAGVSYNEQFF. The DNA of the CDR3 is TGTGCCAGCAGCTTAGAACCGGCGGGGGTCTCCTACAATGAGCAGTTCTTC.